The rows below give T cell receptor beta chains drawn from one sample of a study of cytomegalovirus exposure and HLA in healthy donors. The assay was immunoSEQ multiplex PCR, and TCRdb's table has in-frame clones only and misses some. The sample comprises over 150,000 clones, 77% of which are singletons, and 3.5% to 4.5% rests with the top ten. Sequencing was done on a sample of PBMCs. The receptor set was obtained from an older woman in good health and CMV-seropositive. Both conserved end residues are part of each CDR3. The D gene is left open where the match is weak. Clone size is not always given. Where it is, it says once, few, many or a class for expanded clones.

15,.,TRBD1,TRBJ1-5,TRBV15,CATSRNGQGVQPQHF,TGTGCCACCAGCAGAAACGGACAGGGGGTTCAGCCCCAGCATTTT
15,.,.,TRBJ1-5,TRBV2,CASSLRDNSNQPQHF,TGTGCCAGCAGTCTACGGGACAATAGCAATCAGCCCCAGCATTTT
14,few,TRBD1,TRBJ2-1,TRBV19,CASSFDRVYNEQFF,TGTGCCAGTAGTTTTGACAGGGTATACAATGAGCAGTTCTTC
16,.,.,TRBJ2-6,TRBV5-1,CASSLSAGPGANGLTF,TGCGCCAGCAGCTTGTCGGCAGGTCCTGGGGCCAACGGCCTGACTTTC
18,.,TRBD1,TRBJ2-7,TRBV5-1,CASLHRDRGLRSSYEQYF,TGCGCCAGCCTTCACCGGGACAGGGGGCTCAGGAGCTCCTACGAGCAGTACTTC
13,.,.,TRBJ1-1,TRBV5-6,CASVTGLNTEAFF,TGTGCCAGCGTAACAGGGTTGAACACTGAAGCTTTCTTT
11,.,.,TRBJ2-7,TRBV7-2,CASSETYEQYF,TGTGCCAGCAGCGAGACCTACGAGCAGTACTTC
15,.,.,TRBJ1-5,TRBV19,CASRTARGSNQPQHF,TGTGCCAGTAGAACAGCCAGGGGAAGCAATCAGCCCCAGCATTTT
14,once,TRBD1,TRBJ2-7,TRBV6-5,CASSPGQEIYEQYF,TGTGCCAGCAGTCCGGGACAGGAGATCTACGAGCAGTACTTC
15,once,TRBD2,TRBJ2-1,TRBV6-5,CASSSLSGRLNEQFF,TGTGCCAGCAGCTCCCTTAGCGGGAGGTTAAATGAGCAGTTCTTC
15,.,TRBD1,TRBJ1-1,TRBV11-2,CASSPTGGFNTEAFF,TGTGCCAGCAGCCCAACAGGGGGATTCAACACTGAAGCTTTCTTT
13,.,.,TRBJ2-1,TRBV18,CASSFQDRTEQFF,TGTGCCAGCTCATTCCAGGACAGAACTGAGCAGTTCTTC
15,few,.,TRBJ1-1,TRBV19,CASSPYQGMYTEAFF,TGTGCCAGTAGTCCTTACCAGGGGATGTACACTGAAGCTTTCTTT
16,.,.,TRBJ1-2,TRBV7-2,CASSLWHNMGQYGYTF,TGTGCCAGCAGCTTATGGCACAACATGGGCCAATATGGCTACACCTTC
14,.,TRBD1,TRBJ2-1,TRBV7-9,CASSTEDRVWGQFF,TGTGCCAGCAGCACAGAGGACAGGGTTTGGGGGCAGTTCTTC
15,.,TRBD2,TRBJ2-7,TRBV7-6,CASSLGSRSGDEQYF,TGTGCCAGCAGCTTAGGTTCCCGGAGCGGGGACGAGCAGTACTTC
14,.,.,TRBJ1-5,TRBV18,CASSPSGGSQPQHF,TGTGCCAGCTCACCATCGGGGGGCAGTCAGCCCCAGCATTTT
15,.,.,TRBJ1-4,TRBV18,CASSPLQGANEKLFF,TGTGCCAGCTCACCCCTACAGGGCGCTAATGAAAAACTGTTTTTT
15,.,TRBD1,TRBJ1-2,TRBV28,CAIRVGTGGYYGYTF,TGTGCCATCCGTGTCGGGACAGGGGGGTACTATGGCTACACCTTC
13,.,TRBD1,TRBJ1-2,TRBV5-4,CASSLGGGDGYTF,TGTGCCAGCAGCTTGGGAGGGGGCGATGGCTACACCTTC
15,.,.,TRBJ2-7,TRBV27,CASYAGAGFPYEQYF,TGTGCCAGCTATGCGGGGGCGGGATTTCCCTACGAGCAGTACTTC
15,.,TRBD2,TRBJ2-3,TRBV7-3,CASSRGGAGTDTQYF,TGTGCCAGCAGCCGCGGGGGGGCGGGCACAGATACGCAGTATTTT
21,.,TRBD1,TRBJ1-6,TRBV28,CASSLLAFGRGRRMGNSPLHF,TGTGCCAGCAGTTTACTGGCGTTTGGCAGGGGGCGAAGGATGGGAAATTCACCCCTCCACTTT
14,.,TRBD2,TRBJ2-1,TRBV7-2,CASRKRGDYNEQFF,TGTGCCAGCAGAAAGCGGGGGGACTACAATGAGCAGTTCTTC
15,.,.,TRBJ2-2,TRBV5-6,CASSLAQANTGELFF,TGTGCCAGCAGCTTGGCCCAGGCCAACACCGGGGAGCTGTTTTTT
14,.,TRBD1,TRBJ1-2,TRBV13,CASRYGQGRSRYTF,TGTGCCAGCAGATACGGACAGGGAAGGTCTCGCTACACCTTC